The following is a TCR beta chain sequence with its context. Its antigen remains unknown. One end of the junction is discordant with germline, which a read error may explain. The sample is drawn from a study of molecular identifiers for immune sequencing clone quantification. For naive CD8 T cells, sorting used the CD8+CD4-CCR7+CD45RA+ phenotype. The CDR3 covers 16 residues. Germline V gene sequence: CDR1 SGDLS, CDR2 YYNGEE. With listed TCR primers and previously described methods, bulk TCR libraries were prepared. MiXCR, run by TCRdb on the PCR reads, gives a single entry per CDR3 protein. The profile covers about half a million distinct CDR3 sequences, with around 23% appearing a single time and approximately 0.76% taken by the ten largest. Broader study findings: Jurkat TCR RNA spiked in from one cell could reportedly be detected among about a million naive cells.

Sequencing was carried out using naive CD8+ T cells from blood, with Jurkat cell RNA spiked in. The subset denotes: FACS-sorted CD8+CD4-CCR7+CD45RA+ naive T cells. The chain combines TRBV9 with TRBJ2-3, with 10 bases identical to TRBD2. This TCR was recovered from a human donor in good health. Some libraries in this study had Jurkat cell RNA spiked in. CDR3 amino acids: CAGSETRAGGADTQYF. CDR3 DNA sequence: TGTGCCGGCAGCGAAACCAGAGCGGGAGGGGCAGATACGCAGTATTTT.